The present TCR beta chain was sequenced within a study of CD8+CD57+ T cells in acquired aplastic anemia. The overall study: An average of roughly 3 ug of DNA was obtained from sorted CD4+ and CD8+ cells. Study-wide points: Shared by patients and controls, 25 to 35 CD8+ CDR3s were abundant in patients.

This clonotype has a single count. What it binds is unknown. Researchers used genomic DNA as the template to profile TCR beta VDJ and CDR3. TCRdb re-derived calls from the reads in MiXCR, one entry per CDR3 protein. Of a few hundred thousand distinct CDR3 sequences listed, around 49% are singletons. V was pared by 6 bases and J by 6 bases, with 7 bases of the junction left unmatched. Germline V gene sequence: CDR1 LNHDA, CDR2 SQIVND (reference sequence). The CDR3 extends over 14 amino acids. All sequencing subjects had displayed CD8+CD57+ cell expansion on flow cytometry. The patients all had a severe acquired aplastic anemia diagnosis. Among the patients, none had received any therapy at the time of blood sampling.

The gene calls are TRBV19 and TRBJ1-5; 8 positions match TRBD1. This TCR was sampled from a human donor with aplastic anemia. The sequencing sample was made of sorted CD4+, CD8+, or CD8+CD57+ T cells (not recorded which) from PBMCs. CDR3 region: CASRWTGRSQPQHF. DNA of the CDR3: TGTGCCAGTAGATGGACAGGGAGGAGTCAGCCCCAGCATTTT.